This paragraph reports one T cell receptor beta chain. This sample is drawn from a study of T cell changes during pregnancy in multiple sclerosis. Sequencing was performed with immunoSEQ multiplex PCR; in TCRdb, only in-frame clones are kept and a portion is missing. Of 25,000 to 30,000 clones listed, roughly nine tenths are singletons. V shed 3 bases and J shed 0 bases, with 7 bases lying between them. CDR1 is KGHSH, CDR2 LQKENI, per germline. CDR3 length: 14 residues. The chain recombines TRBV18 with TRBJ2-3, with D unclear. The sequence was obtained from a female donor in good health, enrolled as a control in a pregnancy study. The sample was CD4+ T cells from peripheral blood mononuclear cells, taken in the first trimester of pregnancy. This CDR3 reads CASSPSRSTDTQYF. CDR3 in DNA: TGTGCCAGCTCACCGAGCCGGAGCACAGATACGCAGTATTTT.